A selection of T cell receptor beta chains follows, all from one sample in a study of T cell clusters in autoimmune cytopenias. TCRdb reprocessed the multiplex PCR reads and reports one entry per CDR3 protein, with no DNA. The sample data list thousands of distinct CDR3 sequences. The source material was peripheral blood. These receptors all stem from a human donor with an autoimmune cytopenia or autoimmune hepatitis (not recorded which). The CDR3 runs from the conserved cysteine through the conserved F or W. Clone size appears in some rows only: once, few, many, or a class for an expanded clone.

CDR3 protein,V gene,J gene,clone size
CSARDGQRQETQYF,TRBV20-1,TRBJ2-5,.
CSVEVPGIYGYTF,TRBV29-1,TRBJ1-2,medium-sized
CSVDGQGNEQFF,TRBV29-1,TRBJ2-1,medium-sized
CASSTEPYEQYF,TRBV5-6,TRBJ2-7,medium-sized
CSAERHAPSYNEQFF,TRBV20-1,TRBJ2-1,.
CASSSGTGWTGELFF,TRBV11-2,TRBJ2-2,medium-sized
CASSTAGLANYEQYF,TRBV5-4,TRBJ2-7,medium-sized
CAWRIGAGLQETQYF,TRBV30,TRBJ2-5,medium-sized
CASSSQGRTQYF,TRBV7-2,TRBJ2-3,medium-sized
CSAVRSGSGTDTQYF,TRBV20-1,TRBJ2-3,.
CASSTGGFGTEAFF,TRBV19,TRBJ1-1,.
CASSLGTDWNSPLHF,TRBV11-2,TRBJ1-6,medium-sized
CASRLGFGAEAFF,TRBV27,TRBJ1-1,medium-sized
CASSPLSGGYGYTF,TRBV14,TRBJ1-2,.
CASSVGTGVISFF,TRBV11-2,TRBJ1-1,medium-sized
CASGDRGLTYEQYF,TRBV28,TRBJ2-7,.
CASSEEYGATGELFF,TRBV6-1,TRBJ2-2,.
CASSTGTGEVQETQYF,TRBV12-3/TRBV12-4,TRBJ2-5,.
CASGPRSYNEQFF,TRBV6-1,TRBJ2-1,medium-sized
CASSPGPTGELFF,TRBV5-5,TRBJ2-2,medium-sized
CASSKGLAATGELFF,TRBV6-5,TRBJ2-2,medium-sized
CASLRGAEAFF,TRBV6-5,TRBJ1-1,medium-sized
CASSGLGLAGGEQFF,TRBV6-5,TRBJ2-1,.
CASSQDTGTGGYEQYF,TRBV4-2,TRBJ2-7,.
CASRLGQTSTDTQYF,TRBV5-5,TRBJ2-3,.
CSVRTGSLNYEQYF,TRBV29-1,TRBJ2-7,medium-sized
CASSFAGGGPLLTYEQYF,TRBV5-6,TRBJ2-7,medium-sized
CASSRSGDTQYF,TRBV13,TRBJ2-3,.
CASSLSRSGRGYEQYF,TRBV27,TRBJ2-7,medium-sized
CSAMVGGLAAIYEQYF,TRBV20-1,TRBJ2-7,.
CASSFTGVSAYNEQFF,TRBV12-3/TRBV12-4,TRBJ2-1,medium-sized
CASSYSQQVGNTIYF,TRBV6-5,TRBJ1-3,medium-sized
CAIGPLRSYGYTF,TRBV10-3,TRBJ1-2,medium-sized
CASSLLRGQGGYTF,TRBV27,TRBJ1-2,medium-sized
CASSYAGGEYTEAFF,TRBV6-1,TRBJ1-1,.
CSVVQGVDEQFF,TRBV29-1,TRBJ2-1,medium-sized
CAWIGYRGTEAFF,TRBV30,TRBJ1-1,medium-sized
CASSPAIGGTIYF,TRBV11-2,TRBJ1-3,medium-sized
CASSSGTPGLGGYTF,TRBV19,TRBJ1-2,medium-sized